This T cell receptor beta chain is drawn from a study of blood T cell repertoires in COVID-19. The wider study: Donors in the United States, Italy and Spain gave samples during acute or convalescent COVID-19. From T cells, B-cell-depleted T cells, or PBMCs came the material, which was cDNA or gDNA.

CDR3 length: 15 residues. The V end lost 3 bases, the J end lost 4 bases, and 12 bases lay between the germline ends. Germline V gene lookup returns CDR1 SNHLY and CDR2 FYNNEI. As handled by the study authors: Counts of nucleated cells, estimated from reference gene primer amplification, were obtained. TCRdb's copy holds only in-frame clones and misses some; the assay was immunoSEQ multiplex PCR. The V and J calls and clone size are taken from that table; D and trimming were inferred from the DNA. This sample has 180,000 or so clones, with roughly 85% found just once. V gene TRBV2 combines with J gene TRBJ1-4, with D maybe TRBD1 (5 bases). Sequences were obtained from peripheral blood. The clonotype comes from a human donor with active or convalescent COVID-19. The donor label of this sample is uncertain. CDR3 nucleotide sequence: TGTGCCAGCAGTGAGGCAGGGCGGTATAATGAAAAACTGTTTTTT. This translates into CASSEAGRYNEKLFF. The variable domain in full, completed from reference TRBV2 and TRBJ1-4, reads EPEVTQTPSHQVTQMGQEVILRCVPISNHLYFYWYRQILGQKVEFLVSFYNNEISEKSEIFDDQFSVERPDGSNFTLKIRSTKLEDSAMYFCASSEAGRYNEKLFFGSGTQLSVL.